Listed here are 14 T cell receptor beta chains from one sample, sequenced in a study of response to subunit inactivated influenza vaccine (dated by TCRdb to 2017 to 2018). Libraries came from RT-PCR. Sequencing was carried out with an Illumina HiSeq 2500. TCRdb redid the processing of the public reads, applying fastp at Q25 and MiXCR, and retained in-frame beta chains. Each entry merges the rows of one CDR3 protein and shows their most common DNA and genes. In this sample the table shows about 780,000 distinct CDR3 sequences, approximately 18% of which occur a single time. Roughly a tenth of the sample goes to the ten largest clones. The specimen comprised PBMCs from blood, sampled about 5 days after vaccination. The receptors derive from a man aged 45-65 years who received an inactivated influenza vaccine. Donor details come from another sample of the same person, matched by shared clones.

This clonotype was observed a handful of times. V gene TRBV5-1 combines with J gene TRBJ2-2; D gene unclear. The CDR3 contains 15 residues. CDR1 and CDR2 from the germline V gene are SGHRS and YFSETQ. Trimming removed 0 bases at V and 2 bases at J, with 8 bases between. Here the CDR3 reads CASSLEDGNTGELFF. As DNA, the CDR3 is TGCGCCAGCAGCTTGGAGGACGGTAACACCGGGGAGCTGTTTTTT.

V and J are TRBV4-3 and TRBJ2-5; possible D gene TRBD2, 5 bases. The CDR3 consists of 15 residues. Trimming left V 1 base short and J 5 bases short, with 14 bases between. The germline V gene encodes CDR1 LGHNA and CDR2 YSLEER. In DNA form, the CDR3 reads TGCGCCAGCAGCCAAGTCCCAGTCTCGGGGGAGACCCAGTACTTC. Translated, it gives CASSQVPVSGETQYF.

This clonotype was counted a few times. The chain has TRBV5-1 and TRBJ2-3; D is possibly TRBD2 (6 bases). The CDR3 contains 16 residues. V lost 0 bases to trimming and J lost 6 bases, with 17 bases between them. CDR1 is SGHRS, CDR2 YFSETQ, per germline. CDR3 amino acids: CASSLGQASGVDTQYF. CDR3 DNA: TGCGCCAGCAGCTTGGGGCAGGCCTCGGGGGTGGATACGCAGTATTTT.

This clonotype was seen only a few times. The CDR3 region has the DNA TGTGCCAGCAGCTCCTGGACAGGCCCCTACAATGAGCAGTTCTTC. It encodes CASSSWTGPYNEQFF. V and J are TRBV7-8 and TRBJ2-1; 7 nucleotides align to TRBD1. The CDR3 is 15 amino acids. V lost 4 bases and J lost 2; bases outside the gene matches: 5. The germline CDR1 and CDR2 sequences are SGHVS and FQNEAQ.

The rearrangement joins TRBV7-3 to TRBJ2-7, with 7 bases matching TRBD1. Germline values: CDR1 SGHTA, CDR2 FQGTGA. This CDR3 spans 16 amino acids. V dropped 1 base and J dropped 6; count of bases not matched to a gene: 12. The CDR3 spells CASSLNPRDRAGEQYF. Written as DNA, the CDR3 is TGTGCCAGCAGCTTAAACCCGCGAGACAGGGCGGGCGAGCAGTACTTC.

The V gene is TRBV15, the J gene TRBJ1-1; 7 nucleotides agree with TRBD1. The V segment lost 5 bases and the J segment 1 base; nucleotides outside the gene matches: 4. CDR1 LNHNV and CDR2 YYDKDF come from the germline V gene (reference sequence). The CDR3 is 14 amino acids. The CDR3 nucleotides read TGTGCCACCAGCTTTCACAGGGGGAACACTGAAGCTTTCTTT. Protein sequence: CATSFHRGNTEAFF. The whole variable domain, remainder taken from reference TRBV15 and TRBJ1-1, is DAMVIQNPRYQVTQFGKPVTLSCSQTLNHNVMYWYQQKSSQAPKLLFHYYDKDFNNEADTPDNFQSRRPNTSFCFLDIRSPGLGDTAMYLCATSFHRGNTEAFFGQGTRLTVV.

This chain connects TRBV7-2 to TRBJ1-5; D might be TRBD1 (5 bases). The CDR3 runs to 16 residues. CDR1 SGHTA and CDR2 FQGNSA come from the germline V gene. Trimming took off 4 bases at V and 2 bases at J, with 15 bases between the two ends. The CDR3 spells CASSYSGTAGNQPQHF. DNA of the CDR3: TGTGCCAGCAGCTACTCCGGGACGGCGGGCAATCAGCCCCAGCATTTT. Full variable domain (missing parts from reference TRBV7-2 and TRBJ1-5): GAGVSQSPSNKVTEKGKDVELRCDPISGHTALYWYRQSLGQGLEFLIYFQGNSAPDKSGLPSDRFSAERTGGSVSTLTIQRTQQEDSAVYLCASSYSGTAGNQPQHFGDGTRLSIL.

The rearrangement uses TRBV4-3 and TRBJ1-1; the D gene is possibly TRBD1 (6 bases). Trimming shortened V by 3 bases and J by 6 bases, and 14 bases separated the two germline ends. Per the germline V gene, CDR1 is LGHNA and CDR2 is YSLEER. The CDR3 loop spans 14 amino acids. The CDR3, as DNA: TGCGCCAGCAGCCAGGTGGGGACATCAGCTGAAGCTTTCTTT. Protein product: CASSQVGTSAEAFF.

J is TRBJ2-5 and V is TRBV7-2; D gene ambiguous. This CDR3 comprises 16 residues. V was clipped by 0 bases and J by 2 bases, with 13 bases between them. Germline loops: CDR1 SGHTA, CDR2 FQGNSA. As DNA, the CDR3 is TGTGCCAGCAGCTTAGCGGCCACGGGCGGACAAGAGACCCAGTACTTC. As protein: CASSLAATGGQETQYF. The full variable domain, its missing parts supplied by reference TRBV7-2 and TRBJ2-5, is GAGVSQSPSNKVTEKGKDVELRCDPISGHTALYWYRQSLGQGLEFLIYFQGNSAPDKSGLPSDRFSAERTGGSVSTLTIQRTQQEDSAVYLCASSLAATGGQETQYFGPGTRLLVL.

The V gene is TRBV11-2, the J gene TRBJ2-7; D perhaps matches TRBD1 (5 bases). Trimming left V 3 bases short and J 2 bases short, with 8 bases between. Germline V CDR1 and CDR2: SGHAT, FQNNGV. The CDR3 contains 13 residues. CDR3 DNA sequence: TGTGCCAGCAGCTTCGCCAGGGCCTACGAGCAGTACTTC. This codes for CASSFARAYEQYF.

This clonotype has only a few counts. This rearrangement joins TRBV4-2 to TRBJ1-1; 8 bases align to TRBD1. The ends lost 4 bases at V and 3 bases at J; junction bases unmatched: 13. Germline CDR1 and CDR2: LGHNA and YNFKEQ. The CDR3 extends over 17 amino acids. CDR3 DNA: TGTGCCAGCAGCCGAGGGGGTCAGGGGGCCGGGGACACTGAAGCTTTCTTT. Translating gives CASSRGGQGAGDTEAFF.

This clonotype occurred a few times. The chain joins TRBV11-2 to TRBJ1-6; D is ambiguous. V lost 2 bases to trimming and J lost 9 bases, with 14 bases between them. Germline CDR1 and CDR2: SGHAT and FQNNGV. The CDR3 sequence is 15 residues long. CDR3 sequence (DNA): TGTGCCAGCAGCTTACAAAGTATAACTTCTTCACCCCTCCACTTT. It translates to CASSLQSITSSPLHF.

This clonotype showed up many times. The rearrangement joins TRBV12-3 or TRBV12-4 to TRBJ1-1; D not resolved. The V end lost 2 bases, the J end lost 0 bases, and 7 bases lay between the germline ends. The CDR3 is 14 amino acids. CDR3 residues: CASSLYGMNTEAFF. For the CDR3, the DNA is TGTGCCAGCAGTTTATACGGCATGAACACTGAAGCTTTCTTT.

The chain employs TRBV5-1 and TRBJ2-1, with unresolved D. The CDR3 is 14 amino acids. Germline CDR1 SGHRS, CDR2 YFSETQ. The germline V and J ends were trimmed by 5 bases and 7 bases, with 16 bases remaining between them. The CDR3 DNA reads as TGCGCCAGCAGGTATTCAGATGTGCTGAATGAGCAGTTCTTC. The encoded protein is CASRYSDVLNEQFF.